The 2 T cell receptor beta chains below all came from one sample that was sequenced in a study of T cell responses to AZD1222 COVID-19 vaccine. Clones were sequenced by immunoSEQ multiplex PCR, and TCRdb holds only the in-frame ones, with some missing. The data contain over 85,000 clones, around 85% of them seen just once; the ten biggest clones take up 11% to 15%. The sequencing used peripheral blood, collected 28 days after the second AZD1222 dose. All receptors come from an adult who received the AZD1222 COVID-19 vaccine.

The chain is built from TRBV5-4 and TRBJ2-2; the D gene is possibly TRBD1 (6 bases). The CDR3 sequence is 15 residues long. CDR1 and CDR2 (germline): SGHNT, YYREEE (reference sequence). Deletions cut 4 bases from V and 0 bases from J, with 10 bases between. CDR3 in amino acids: CASSMGAPNTGELFF. CDR3 in DNA: TGTGCCAGCAGCATGGGGGCCCCGAACACCGGGGAGCTGTTTTTT.

The V and J genes are TRBV19 and TRBJ1-3; 8 bases agree with TRBD1. Germline CDR1 is LNHDA and CDR2 is SQIVND (reference sequence). Trimming at V came to 7 bases and at J to 1 base, leaving 3 bases not matched to a gene. The CDR3 runs to 14 residues. The CDR3, as DNA: TGTGCCAGTAACGACAGGGGATCTGGAAACACCATATATTTT. This translates into CASNDRGSGNTIYF.